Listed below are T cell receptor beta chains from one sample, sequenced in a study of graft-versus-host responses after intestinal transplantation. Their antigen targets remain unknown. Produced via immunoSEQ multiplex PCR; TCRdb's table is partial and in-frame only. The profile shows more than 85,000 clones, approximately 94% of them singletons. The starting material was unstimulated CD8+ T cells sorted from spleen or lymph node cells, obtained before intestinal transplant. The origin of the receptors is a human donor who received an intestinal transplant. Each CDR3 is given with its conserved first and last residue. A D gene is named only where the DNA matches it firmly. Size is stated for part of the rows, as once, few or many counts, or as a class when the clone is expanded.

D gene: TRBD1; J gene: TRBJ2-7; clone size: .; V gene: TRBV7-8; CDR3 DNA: TGTGCCAGCAGCCACTCAACAGGGGTATCCTCCTACGAGCAGTACTTC; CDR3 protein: CASSHSTGVSSYEQYF
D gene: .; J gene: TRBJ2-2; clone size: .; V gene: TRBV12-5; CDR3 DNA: TGTGCTAGTGGTTTGCAGGGGGAGGACACCGGGGAGCTGTTTTTT; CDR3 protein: CASGLQGEDTGELFF
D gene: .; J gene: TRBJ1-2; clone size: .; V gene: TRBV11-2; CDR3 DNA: TGTGCCAGCAGCTTAGATACAGCTAACTATGGCTACACCTTC; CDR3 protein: CASSLDTANYGYTF
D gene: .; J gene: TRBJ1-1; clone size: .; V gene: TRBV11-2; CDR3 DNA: TGTGCCAGCAGCTTAGTATGGCAGGGAACCACTGAAGCTTTCTTT; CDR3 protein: CASSLVWQGTTEAFF
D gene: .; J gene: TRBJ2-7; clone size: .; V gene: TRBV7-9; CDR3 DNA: TGTGCCAGCAGCTGGGCGCAGGGGGGTTCCTACGAGCAGTACTTC; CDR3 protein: CASSWAQGGSYEQYF
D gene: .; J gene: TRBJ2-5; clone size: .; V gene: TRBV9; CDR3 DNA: TGTGCCAGCAGCGTCGGCACAGGGTGGAATGGTGAGACCCAGTACTTC; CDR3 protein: CASSVGTGWNGETQYF
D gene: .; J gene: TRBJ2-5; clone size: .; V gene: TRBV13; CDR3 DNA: TGTGCCAGCAGCTTAGGAGGACTAGGGGGAGGAGAGACCCAGTACTTC; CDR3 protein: CASSLGGLGGGETQYF
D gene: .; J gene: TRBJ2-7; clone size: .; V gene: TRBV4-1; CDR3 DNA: TGCGCCAGCAGCCAAGCTCAGGGGTTAGCTTACGAGCAGTACTTC; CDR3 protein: CASSQAQGLAYEQYF
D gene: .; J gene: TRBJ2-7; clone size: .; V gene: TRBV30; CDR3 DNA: TGTGCCTGGAGTGTCTCAGATTACGAGCAGTACTTC; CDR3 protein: CAWSVSDYEQYF
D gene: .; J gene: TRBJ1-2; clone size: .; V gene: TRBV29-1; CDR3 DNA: TGCAGCGTTGAAACCCGGTATGGCTACACCTTC; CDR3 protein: CSVETRYGYTF
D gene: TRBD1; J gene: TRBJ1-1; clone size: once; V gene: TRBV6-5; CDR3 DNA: TGTGCCAGCAGTTACGCAGGGGGCACTGAAGCTTTCTTT; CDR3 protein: CASSYAGGTEAFF
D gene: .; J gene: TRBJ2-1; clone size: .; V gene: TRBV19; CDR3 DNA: TGTGCCAGTAGTGCCGACAGCTACAATGAGCAGTTCTTC; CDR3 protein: CASSADSYNEQFF
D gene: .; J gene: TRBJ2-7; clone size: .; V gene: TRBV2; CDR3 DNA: TGTGCCAGCAGTGAGATGGGGGACTGGGGCTACGAGCAGTACTTC; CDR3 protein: CASSEMGDWGYEQYF
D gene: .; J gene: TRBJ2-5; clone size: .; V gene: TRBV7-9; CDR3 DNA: TGTGCCAGCAGCCCGGTTTCTCAAGAGACCCAGTACTTC; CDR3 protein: CASSPVSQETQYF
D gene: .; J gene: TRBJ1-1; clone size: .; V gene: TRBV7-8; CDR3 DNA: TGTGCCAGCAGCTTAGAGAGGAACACTGAAGCTTTCTTT; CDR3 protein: CASSLERNTEAFF
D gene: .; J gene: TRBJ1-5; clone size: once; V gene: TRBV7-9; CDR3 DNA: TGTGCCAGCAGCTTAGGAACAGGCAGCAATCAGCCCCAGCATTTT; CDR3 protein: CASSLGTGSNQPQHF
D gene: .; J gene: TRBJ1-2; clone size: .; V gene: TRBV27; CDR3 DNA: TGTGCCAGCCGCGGGGAGCTTCCTACCTATGGCTACACCTTC; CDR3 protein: CASRGELPTYGYTF
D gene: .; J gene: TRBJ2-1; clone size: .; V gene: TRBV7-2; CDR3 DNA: TGTGCCAGCAGCTTAGCGCGGGGGCCCTACAATGAGCAGTTCTTC; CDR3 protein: CASSLARGPYNEQFF
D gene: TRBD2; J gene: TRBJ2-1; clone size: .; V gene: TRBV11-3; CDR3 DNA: TGTGCCAGCAGCTTAGTGGGGACTAGCGGGGGTAATGAGCAGTTCTTC; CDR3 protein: CASSLVGTSGGNEQFF
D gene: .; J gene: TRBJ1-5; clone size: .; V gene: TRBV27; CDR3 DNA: TGTGCCAGCAGCTTCGGGTCGAACAATCAGCCCCAGCATTTT; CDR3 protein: CASSFGSNNQPQHF
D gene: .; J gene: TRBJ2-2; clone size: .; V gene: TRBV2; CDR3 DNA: TGTGCCAGCAGTGAGAAAGCGGCAACCGGGGAGCTGTTTTTT; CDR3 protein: CASSEKAATGELFF
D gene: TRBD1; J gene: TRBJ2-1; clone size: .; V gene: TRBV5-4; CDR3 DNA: TGTGCCAGCAGCGTCCGGGACAGGGGGCAGAATGAGCAGTTCTTC; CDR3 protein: CASSVRDRGQNEQFF
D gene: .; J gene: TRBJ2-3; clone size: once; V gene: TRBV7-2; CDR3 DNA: TGTGCCAGCACCTCACTTCTGTCGCTAGCTTTCGATACGCAGTATTTT; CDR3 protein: CASTSLLSLAFDTQYF
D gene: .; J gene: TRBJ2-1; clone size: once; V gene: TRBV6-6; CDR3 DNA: TGTGCCAGCAGTTACTCGACGGGAAATGAGCAGTTCTTC; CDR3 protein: CASSYSTGNEQFF
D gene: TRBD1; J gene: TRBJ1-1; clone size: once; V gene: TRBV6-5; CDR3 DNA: TGTGCCAGCAGTAGACAGGGTTCGGTGAACACTGAAGCTTTCTTT; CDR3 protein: CASSRQGSVNTEAFF
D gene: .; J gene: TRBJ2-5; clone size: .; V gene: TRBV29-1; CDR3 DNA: TGCAGCGTTGATGGGGGGTTGGAGACCCAGTACTTC; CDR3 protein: CSVDGGLETQYF
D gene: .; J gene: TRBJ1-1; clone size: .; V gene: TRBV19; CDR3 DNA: TGTGCCAGTACTCAGACAGGCATGAACACTGAAGCTTTCTTT; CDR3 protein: CASTQTGMNTEAFF
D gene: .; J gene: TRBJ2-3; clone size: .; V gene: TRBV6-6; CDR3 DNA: TGTGCCAGCAGTGCTCTAACCGGGACTAGCACAGATACGCAGTATTTT; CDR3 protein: CASSALTGTSTDTQYF
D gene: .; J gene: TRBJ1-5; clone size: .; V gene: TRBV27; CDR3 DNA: TGTGCCAGCTCCATAGGCGGGGTCAATCAGCCCCAGCATTTT; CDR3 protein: CASSIGGVNQPQHF
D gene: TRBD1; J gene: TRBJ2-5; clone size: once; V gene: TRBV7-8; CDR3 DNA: TGTGCCAGCAGCTCGACAGGGTTTGAGACCCAGTACTTC; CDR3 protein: CASSSTGFETQYF
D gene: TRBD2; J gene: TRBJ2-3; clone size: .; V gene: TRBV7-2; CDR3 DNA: TGTGCCAGCAGCTTAGACTGGCGGGGGGGCACAGATACGCAGTATTTT; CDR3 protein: CASSLDWRGGTDTQYF
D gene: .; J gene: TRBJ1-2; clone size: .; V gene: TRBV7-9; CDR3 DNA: TGTGCCAGCAGCTTAGGAGACAGACAGTACCTTCGGGGCTACACCTTC; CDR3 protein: CASSLGDRQYLRGYTF
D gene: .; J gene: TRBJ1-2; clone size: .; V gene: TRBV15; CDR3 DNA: TGTGCCACCAGCAGAGGGGGGGAAAATGGAGGACTTGGCTATGGCTACACCTTC; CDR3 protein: CATSRGGENGGLGYGYTF
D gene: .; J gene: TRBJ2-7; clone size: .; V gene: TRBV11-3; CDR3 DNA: TGTGCCAGCAGCTTAGGCAGCTCCTACGAGCAGTACTTC; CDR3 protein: CASSLGSSYEQYF
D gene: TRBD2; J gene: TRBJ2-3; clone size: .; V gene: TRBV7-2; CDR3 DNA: TGTGCCAGCAGCTTATTTCAGCGGGGGGCCACAGATACGCAGTATTTT; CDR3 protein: CASSLFQRGATDTQYF
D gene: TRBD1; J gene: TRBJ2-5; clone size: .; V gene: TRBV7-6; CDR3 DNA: TGTGCCAGCAGCTTCCTAGGTGGGACAGGGGGGGAGACCCAGTACTTC; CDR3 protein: CASSFLGGTGGETQYF
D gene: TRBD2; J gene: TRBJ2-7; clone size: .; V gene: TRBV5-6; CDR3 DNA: TGTGCCAGCAGCTACGATGGGGGGGGATCCTACGAGCAGTACTTC; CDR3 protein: CASSYDGGGSYEQYF
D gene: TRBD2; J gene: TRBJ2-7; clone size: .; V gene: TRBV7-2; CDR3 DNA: TGTGCCAGCAGCTTAGGACTAGCGGGGGGGCCTGTACCCTACGAGCAGTACTTC; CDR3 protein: CASSLGLAGGPVPYEQYF
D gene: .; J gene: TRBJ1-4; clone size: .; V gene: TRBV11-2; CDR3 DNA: TGTGCCAGCAGCGGCGAGGTAGCACATTGGGCTAATGAAAAACTGTTTTTT; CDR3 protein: CASSGEVAHWANEKLFF
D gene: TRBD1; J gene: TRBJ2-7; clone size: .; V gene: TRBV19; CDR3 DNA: TGTGCCAGTAGTATCGGACAGGCCGAGACCTACGAGCAGTACTTC; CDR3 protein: CASSIGQAETYEQYF
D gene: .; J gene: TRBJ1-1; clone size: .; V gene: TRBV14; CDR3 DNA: TGTGCCAGCAGCCTCCACAGGGTCCCGACTAACACTGAAGCTTTCTTT; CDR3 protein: CASSLHRVPTNTEAFF
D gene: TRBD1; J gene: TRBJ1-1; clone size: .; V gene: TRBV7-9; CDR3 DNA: TGTGCCAGCAGCTGGGGACAGGACACTGAAGCTTTCTTT; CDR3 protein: CASSWGQDTEAFF
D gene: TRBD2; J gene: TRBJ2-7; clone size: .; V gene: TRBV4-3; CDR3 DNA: TGCGCCAGCAGCCAACAATTTAGCGGGAGCTCCTACGAGCAGTACTTC; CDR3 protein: CASSQQFSGSSYEQYF